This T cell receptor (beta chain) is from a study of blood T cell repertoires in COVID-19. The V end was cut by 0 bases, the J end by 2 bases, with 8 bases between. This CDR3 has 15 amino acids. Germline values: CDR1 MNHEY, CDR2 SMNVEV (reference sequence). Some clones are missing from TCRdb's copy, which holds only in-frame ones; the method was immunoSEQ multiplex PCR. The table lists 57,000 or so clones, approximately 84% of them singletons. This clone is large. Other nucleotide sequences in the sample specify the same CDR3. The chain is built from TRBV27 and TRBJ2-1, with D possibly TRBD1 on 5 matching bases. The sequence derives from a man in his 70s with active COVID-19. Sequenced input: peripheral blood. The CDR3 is CASSLSRDTYNEQFF. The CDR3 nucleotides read TGTGCCAGCAGTTTATCCAGGGATACCTACAATGAGCAGTTCTTC.